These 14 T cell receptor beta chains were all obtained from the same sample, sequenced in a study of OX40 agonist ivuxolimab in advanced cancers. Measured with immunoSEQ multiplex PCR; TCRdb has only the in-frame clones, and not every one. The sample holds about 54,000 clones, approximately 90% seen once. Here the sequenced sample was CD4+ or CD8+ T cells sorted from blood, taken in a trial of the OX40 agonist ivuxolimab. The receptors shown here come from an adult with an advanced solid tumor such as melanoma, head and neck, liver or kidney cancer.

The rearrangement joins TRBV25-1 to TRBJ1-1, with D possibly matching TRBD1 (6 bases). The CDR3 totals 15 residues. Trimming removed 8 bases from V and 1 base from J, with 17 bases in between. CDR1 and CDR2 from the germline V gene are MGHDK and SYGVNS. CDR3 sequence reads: CASSPSQGPNTEAFF. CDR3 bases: TGTGCCAGCTCCCCATCCCAGGGGCCGAACACTGAAGCTTTCTTT.

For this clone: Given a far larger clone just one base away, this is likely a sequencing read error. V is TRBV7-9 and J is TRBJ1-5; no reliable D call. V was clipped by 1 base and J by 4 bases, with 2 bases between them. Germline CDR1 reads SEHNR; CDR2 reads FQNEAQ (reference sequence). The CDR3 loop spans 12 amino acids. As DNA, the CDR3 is TGTGCCAGCAGCTTAGGGAATCAGCCCCAGCATTTT. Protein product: CASSLGNQPQHF.

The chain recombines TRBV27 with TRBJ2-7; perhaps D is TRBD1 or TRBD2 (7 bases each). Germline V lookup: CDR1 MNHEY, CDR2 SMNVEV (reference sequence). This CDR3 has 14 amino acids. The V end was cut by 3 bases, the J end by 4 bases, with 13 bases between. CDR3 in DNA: TGTGCCAGCAGTTTTGGCAGGGGGGGATACGAGCAGTACTTC. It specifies CASSFGRGGYEQYF.

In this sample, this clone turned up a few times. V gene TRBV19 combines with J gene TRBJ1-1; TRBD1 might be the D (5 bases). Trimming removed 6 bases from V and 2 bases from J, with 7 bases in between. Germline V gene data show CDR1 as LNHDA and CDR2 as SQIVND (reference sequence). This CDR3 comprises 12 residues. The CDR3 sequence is CASSWGNTEAFF. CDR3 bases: TGTGCCAGTAGCTGGGGCAACACTGAAGCTTTCTTT.

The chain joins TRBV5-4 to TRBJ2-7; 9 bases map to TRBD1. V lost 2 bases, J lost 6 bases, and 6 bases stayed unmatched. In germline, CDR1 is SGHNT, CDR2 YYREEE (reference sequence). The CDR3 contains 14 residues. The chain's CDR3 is CASSFLRTGVEQYF. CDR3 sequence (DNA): TGTGCCAGCAGCTTTCTGCGGACAGGGGTCGAGCAGTACTTC.

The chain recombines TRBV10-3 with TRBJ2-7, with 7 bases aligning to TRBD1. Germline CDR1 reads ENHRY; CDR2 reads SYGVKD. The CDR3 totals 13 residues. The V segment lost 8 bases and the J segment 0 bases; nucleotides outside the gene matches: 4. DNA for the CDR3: TGTGCCATCGGGACAGCTAGCTCCTACGAGCAGTACTTC. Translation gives CAIGTASSYEQYF.

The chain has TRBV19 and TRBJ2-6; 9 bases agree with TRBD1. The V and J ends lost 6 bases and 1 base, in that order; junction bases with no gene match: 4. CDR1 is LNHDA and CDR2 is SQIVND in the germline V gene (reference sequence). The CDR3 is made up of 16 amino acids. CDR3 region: CASSTGGRSGANVLTF. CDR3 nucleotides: TGTGCCAGTAGCACAGGGGGCAGGTCTGGGGCCAACGTCCTGACTTTC.

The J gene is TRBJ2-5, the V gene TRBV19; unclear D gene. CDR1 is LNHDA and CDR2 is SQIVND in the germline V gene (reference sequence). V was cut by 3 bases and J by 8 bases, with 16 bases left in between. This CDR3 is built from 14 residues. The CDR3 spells CASSIVALKGTQYF. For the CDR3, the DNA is TGTGCCAGTAGTATCGTAGCCCTTAAGGGAACCCAGTACTTC. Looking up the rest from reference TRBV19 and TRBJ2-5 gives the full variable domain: DGGITQSPKYLFRKEGQNVTLSCEQNLNHDAMYWYRQDPGQGLRLIYYSQIVNDFQKGDIAEGYSVSREKKESFPLTVTSAQKNPTAFYLCASSIVALKGTQYFGPGTRLLVL.

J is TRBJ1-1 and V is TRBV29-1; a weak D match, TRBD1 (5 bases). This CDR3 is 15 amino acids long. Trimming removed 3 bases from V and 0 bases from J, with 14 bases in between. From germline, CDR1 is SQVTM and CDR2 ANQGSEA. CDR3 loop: CSVEDTSVLNTEAFF. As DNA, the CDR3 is TGCAGCGTTGAGGACACTTCGGTCCTGAACACTGAAGCTTTCTTT.

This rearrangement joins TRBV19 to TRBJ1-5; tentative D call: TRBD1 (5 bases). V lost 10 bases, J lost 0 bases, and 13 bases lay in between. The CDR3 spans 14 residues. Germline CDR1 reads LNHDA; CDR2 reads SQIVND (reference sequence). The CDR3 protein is CATLGGGSNQPQHF. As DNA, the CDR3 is TGTGCCACCCTCGGGGGGGGTAGCAATCAGCCCCAGCATTTT.

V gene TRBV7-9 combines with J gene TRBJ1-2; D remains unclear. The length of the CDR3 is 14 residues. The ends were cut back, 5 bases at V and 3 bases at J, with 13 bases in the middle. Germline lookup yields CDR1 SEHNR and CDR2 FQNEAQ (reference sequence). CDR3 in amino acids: CASSDVGRHYGYTF. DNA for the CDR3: TGTGCCAGCAGCGACGTAGGGCGTCACTATGGCTACACCTTC.

The CDR3 DNA follows: TGTGCCAGCAGCTTGTTTTATGAGGGGGCGTCTAATTCACCCCTCCACTTT. The encoded protein is CASSLFYEGASNSPLHF. The V gene is TRBV5-6, the J gene TRBJ1-6, with 7 bases lining up with TRBD1. CDR3 length: 17 amino acids. V gave up 1 base and J gave up 6 bases; unmatched junction bases: 10. The V gene's germline CDR1 is SGHDT and CDR2 YYEEEE. The entire variable domain, with the rest obtained from reference TRBV5-6 and TRBJ1-6, is as follows: DAGVTQSPTHLIKTRGQQVTLRCSPKSGHDTVSWYQQALGQGPQFIFQYYEEEERQRGNFPDRFSGHQFPNYSSELNVNALLLGDSALYLCASSLFYEGASNSPLHFGNGTRLTVT.

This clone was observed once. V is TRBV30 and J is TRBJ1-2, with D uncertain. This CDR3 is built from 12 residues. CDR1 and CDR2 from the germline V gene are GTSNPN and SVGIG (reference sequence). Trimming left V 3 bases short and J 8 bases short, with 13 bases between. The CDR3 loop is CAWRYKVEGYTF. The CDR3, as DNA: TGTGCCTGGAGGTACAAGGTCGAGGGCTACACCTTC.

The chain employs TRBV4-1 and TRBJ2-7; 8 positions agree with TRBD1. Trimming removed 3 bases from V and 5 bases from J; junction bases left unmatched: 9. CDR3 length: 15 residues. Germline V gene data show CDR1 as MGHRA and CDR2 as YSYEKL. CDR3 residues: CASSHIQGGRDEQYF. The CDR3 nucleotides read TGCGCCAGCAGCCATATACAGGGGGGAAGGGACGAGCAGTACTTC.